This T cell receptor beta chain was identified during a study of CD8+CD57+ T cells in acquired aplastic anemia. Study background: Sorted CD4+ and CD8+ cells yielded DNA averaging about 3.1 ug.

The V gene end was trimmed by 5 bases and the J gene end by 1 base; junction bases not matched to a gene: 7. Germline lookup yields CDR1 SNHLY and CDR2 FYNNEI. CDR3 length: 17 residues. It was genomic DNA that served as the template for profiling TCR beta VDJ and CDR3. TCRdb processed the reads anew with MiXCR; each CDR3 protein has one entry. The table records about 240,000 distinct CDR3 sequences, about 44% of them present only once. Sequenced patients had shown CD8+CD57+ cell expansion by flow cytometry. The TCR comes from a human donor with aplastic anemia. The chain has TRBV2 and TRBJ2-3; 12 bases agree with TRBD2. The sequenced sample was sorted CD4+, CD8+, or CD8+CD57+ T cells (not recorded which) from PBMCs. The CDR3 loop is CASSYPSGGVGTDTQYF. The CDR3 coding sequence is TGTGCCAGCAGTTATCCTAGCGGGGGGGTCGGCACAGATACGCAGTATTTT.